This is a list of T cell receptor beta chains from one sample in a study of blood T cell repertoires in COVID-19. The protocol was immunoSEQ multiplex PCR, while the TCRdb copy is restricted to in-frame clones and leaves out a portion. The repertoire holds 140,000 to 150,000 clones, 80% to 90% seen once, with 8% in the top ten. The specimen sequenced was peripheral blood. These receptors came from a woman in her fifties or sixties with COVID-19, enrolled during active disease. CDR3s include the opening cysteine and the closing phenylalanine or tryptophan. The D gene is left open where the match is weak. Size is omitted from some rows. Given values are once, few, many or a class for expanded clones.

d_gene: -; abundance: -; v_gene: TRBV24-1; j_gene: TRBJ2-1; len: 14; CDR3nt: TGTGCCACCAGTGACCCCGGGGTGGGCAATGAGCAGTTCTTC; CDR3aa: CATSDPGVGNEQFF
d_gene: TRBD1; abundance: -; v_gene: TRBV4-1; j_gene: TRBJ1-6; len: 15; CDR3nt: TGCGCCAGCAGCCAAGGGCAGGGGGCGCGGTCACCCCTCCACTTT; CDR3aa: CASSQGQGARSPLHF
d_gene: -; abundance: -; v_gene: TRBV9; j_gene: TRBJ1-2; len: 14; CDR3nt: TGTGCCAGCAGCGTAGTTGCAGTTCTCTATGGCTACACCTTC; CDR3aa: CASSVVAVLYGYTF
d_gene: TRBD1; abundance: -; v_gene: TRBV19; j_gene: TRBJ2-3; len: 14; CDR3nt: TGTGCCAGTAGAGGTGGACAGGGGGCAGATACGCAGTATTTT; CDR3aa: CASRGGQGADTQYF
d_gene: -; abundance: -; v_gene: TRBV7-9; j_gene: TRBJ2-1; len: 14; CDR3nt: TGTGCCAGCAGCTTATTCGCAGGCAACAATGAGCAGTTCTTC; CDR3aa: CASSLFAGNNEQFF
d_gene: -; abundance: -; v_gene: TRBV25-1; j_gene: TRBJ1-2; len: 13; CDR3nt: TGTGCCAGCAGTGATGGGGCTTTCTATGGCTACACCTTC; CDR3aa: CASSDGAFYGYTF
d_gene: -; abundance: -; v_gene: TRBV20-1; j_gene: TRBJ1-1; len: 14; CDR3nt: TGCAGTGCTAGTTCGGGGTCTCAGAACACTGAAGCTTTCTTT; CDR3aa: CSASSGSQNTEAFF
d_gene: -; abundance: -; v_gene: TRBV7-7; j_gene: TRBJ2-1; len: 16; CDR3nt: TGTGCCAGCAGCTTCTCGCCGGGGGATCCCTACAATGAGCAGTTCTTC; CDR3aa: CASSFSPGDPYNEQFF
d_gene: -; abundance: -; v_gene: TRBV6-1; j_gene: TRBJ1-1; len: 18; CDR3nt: TGTGCCAGCAGTGATTTGGGTGTGGGGAGAGGACGTGCCACTGAAGCTTTCTTT; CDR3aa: CASSDLGVGRGRATEAFF
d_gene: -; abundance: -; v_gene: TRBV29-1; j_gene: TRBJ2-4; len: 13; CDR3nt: TGCAGCGTCAGACAGGTCGGGGGGAACATTCAGTACTTC; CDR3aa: CSVRQVGGNIQYF
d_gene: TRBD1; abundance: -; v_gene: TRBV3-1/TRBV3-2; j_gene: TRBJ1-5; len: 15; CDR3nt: TGTGCCAGCAGCGGGACAGGGATCGGAGGGCAGCCCCAGCATTTT; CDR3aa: CASSGTGIGGQPQHF
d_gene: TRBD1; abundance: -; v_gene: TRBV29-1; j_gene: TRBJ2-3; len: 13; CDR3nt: TGCAGCACGGAACAGGGGGCTGCAGATACGCAGTATTTT; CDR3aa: CSTEQGAADTQYF
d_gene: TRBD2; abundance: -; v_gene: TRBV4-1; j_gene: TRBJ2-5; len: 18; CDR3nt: TGCGCCAGCAGCCAAGATCCCAGCGGGGGCGTTCCGGGAGAGCCCCAGTACTTC; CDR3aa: CASSQDPSGGVPGEPQYF
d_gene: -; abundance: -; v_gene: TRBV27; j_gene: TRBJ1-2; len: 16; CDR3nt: TGTGCCAGCAGTCCAGTGTGGTCAGGCGCTAACTATGGCTACACCTTC; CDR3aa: CASSPVWSGANYGYTF
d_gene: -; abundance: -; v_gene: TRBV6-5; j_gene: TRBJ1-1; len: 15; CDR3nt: TGTGCCAGCAGTTACTCCTTAAGCCGAAACACTGAAGCTTTCTTT; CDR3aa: CASSYSLSRNTEAFF
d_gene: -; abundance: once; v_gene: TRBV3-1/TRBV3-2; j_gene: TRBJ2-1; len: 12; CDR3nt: TGTGCCAGCAGTCGAACCGGGACTCGGCCGTTCTTC; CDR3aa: CASSRTGTRPFF
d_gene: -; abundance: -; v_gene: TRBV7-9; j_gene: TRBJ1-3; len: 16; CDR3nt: TGTGCCAGCAGCAGTCCCGGACAGATCTCTGGAAACACCATATATTTT; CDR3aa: CASSSPGQISGNTIYF
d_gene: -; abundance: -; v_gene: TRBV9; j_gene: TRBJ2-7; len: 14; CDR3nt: TGTGCCAGCAGCGTAACAGTAGGTTCGTACGAGCAGTACTTC; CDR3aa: CASSVTVGSYEQYF
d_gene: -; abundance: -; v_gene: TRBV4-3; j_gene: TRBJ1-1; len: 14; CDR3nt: TGCGCCAGCAGCCAACGGGGGTCGAACACTGAAGCTTTCTTT; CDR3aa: CASSQRGSNTEAFF
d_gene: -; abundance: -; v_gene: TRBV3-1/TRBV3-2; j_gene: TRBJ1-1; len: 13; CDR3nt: TGTGCCAGCACGCGAGGGTTGAACACTGAAGCTTTCTTT; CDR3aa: CASTRGLNTEAFF
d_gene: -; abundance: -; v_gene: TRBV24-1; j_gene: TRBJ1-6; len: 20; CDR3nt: TGTGCCACCACCCCTTTGGGCAGTCTCAGGGTAAGCTCCTATAATTCACCCCTCCACTTT; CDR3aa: CATTPLGSLRVSSYNSPLHF
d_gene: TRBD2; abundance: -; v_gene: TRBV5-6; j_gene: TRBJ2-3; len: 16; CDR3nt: TGTGCCAGCAGCCGCGGACTAGCGGGGATCACAGATACGCAGTATTTT; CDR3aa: CASSRGLAGITDTQYF
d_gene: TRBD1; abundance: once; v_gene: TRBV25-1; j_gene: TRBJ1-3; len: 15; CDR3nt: TGTGCCAGCAGGATGGGACAGCACTCTGGAAACACCATATATTTT; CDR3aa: CASRMGQHSGNTIYF
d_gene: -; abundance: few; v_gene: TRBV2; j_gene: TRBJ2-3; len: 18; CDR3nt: TGTGCCAGCAGTGAAGCGGGCCCTGCATCATCTGGCACAGATACGCAGTATTTT; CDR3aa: CASSEAGPASSGTDTQYF
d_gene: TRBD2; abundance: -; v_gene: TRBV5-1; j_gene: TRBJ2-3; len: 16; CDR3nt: TGCGCCAGCAGCGTCGGGACTAGCGGAGGCACAGATACGCAGTATTTT; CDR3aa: CASSVGTSGGTDTQYF
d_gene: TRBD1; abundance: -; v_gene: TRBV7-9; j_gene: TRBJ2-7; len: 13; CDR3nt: TGTGCCAGCAGCCCCACTGGACAGGGAAAGCAGTACTTC; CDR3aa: CASSPTGQGKQYF
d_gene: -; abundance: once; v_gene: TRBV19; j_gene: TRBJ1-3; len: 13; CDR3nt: TGTGCCAGCGGACTTAGCTCTGGAAACACCATATATTTT; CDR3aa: CASGLSSGNTIYF
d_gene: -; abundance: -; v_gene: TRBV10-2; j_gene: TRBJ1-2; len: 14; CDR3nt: TGCGCCAGCAGTGAGGCGGTCAGATTCTATGGCTACACCTTC; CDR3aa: CASSEAVRFYGYTF
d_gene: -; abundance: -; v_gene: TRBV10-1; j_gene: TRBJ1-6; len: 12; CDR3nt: TGCGCCAGCAGTTCGGAGGATTCACCCCTCCACTTT; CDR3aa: CASSSEDSPLHF
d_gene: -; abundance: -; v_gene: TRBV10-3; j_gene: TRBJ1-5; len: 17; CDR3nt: TGTGCCATCAGTGATGTCAGGGCAGTCGCTCGCAATCAGCCCCAGCATTTT; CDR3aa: CAISDVRAVARNQPQHF
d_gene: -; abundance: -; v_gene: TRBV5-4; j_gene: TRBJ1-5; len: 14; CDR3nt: TGTGCCAGCAGCTTCGAGGGTGGCAATCAGCCCCAGCATTTT; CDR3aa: CASSFEGGNQPQHF
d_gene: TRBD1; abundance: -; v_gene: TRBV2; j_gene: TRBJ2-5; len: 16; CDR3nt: TGTGCCAGCAGGTCTCAGGGGGCCCTAAACCAAGAGACCCAGTACTTC; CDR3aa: CASRSQGALNQETQYF
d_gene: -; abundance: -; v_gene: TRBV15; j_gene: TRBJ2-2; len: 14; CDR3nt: TGTGCCACCAGCAGACCAGACAACCCCGGGGAGCTGTTTTTT; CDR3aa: CATSRPDNPGELFF
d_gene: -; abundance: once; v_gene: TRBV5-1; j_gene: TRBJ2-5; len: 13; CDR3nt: TGCGCCAGCAGCTTCGGGTTCCAAGAGACCCAGTACTTC; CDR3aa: CASSFGFQETQYF
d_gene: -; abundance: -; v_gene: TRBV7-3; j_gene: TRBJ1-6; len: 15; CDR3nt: TGTGCCAGCAGCTTATGGGGGACATTGGATTCACCCCTCCACTTT; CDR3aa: CASSLWGTLDSPLHF
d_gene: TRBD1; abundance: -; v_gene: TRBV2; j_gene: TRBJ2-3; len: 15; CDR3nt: TGTGCCAGCAGTGGGGACAGAGTTAGCACAGATACGCAGTATTTT; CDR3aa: CASSGDRVSTDTQYF
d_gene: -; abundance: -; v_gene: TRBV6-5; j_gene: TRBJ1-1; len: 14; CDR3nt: TGTGCCAGCAGTTACGACCCGCGGGGAGCTGAAGCTTTCTTT; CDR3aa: CASSYDPRGAEAFF
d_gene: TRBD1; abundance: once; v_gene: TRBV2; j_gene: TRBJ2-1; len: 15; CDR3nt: TGTGCCAGCAGGGGGAGGACAGGGTCTAACAATGAGCAGTTCTTC; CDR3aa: CASRGRTGSNNEQFF
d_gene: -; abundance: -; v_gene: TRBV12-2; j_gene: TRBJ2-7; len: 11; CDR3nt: TGTGCAAGTCGCTTGCCGACAGGGCGGTACTTC; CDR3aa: CASRLPTGRYF
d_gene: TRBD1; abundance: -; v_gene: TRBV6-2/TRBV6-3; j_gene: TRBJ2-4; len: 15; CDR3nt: TGTGCCAGCAGTTCGGACAGGGCCGCCAAAAACATTCAGTACTTC; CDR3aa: CASSSDRAAKNIQYF
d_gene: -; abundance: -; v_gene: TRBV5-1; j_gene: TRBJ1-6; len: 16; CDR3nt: TGCGCCAGCAGCTTGGCCGCGGACTCCTATAATTCACCCCTCCACTTT; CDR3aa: CASSLAADSYNSPLHF
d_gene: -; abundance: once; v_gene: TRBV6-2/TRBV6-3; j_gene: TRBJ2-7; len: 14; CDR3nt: TGTGCCAGCAGTTACGGGCAGGCACGCTACGAGCAGTACTTC; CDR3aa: CASSYGQARYEQYF
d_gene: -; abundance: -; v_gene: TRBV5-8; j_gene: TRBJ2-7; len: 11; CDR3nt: TGTGCCAGCAGCTTGGCCACAGGGCCGAACTTC; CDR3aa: CASSLATGPNF
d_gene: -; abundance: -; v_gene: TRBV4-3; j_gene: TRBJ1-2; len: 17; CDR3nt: TGCGCCAGCAGCCAAGTTCGCGGGGGCAGGGAGAACTATGGCTACACCTTC; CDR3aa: CASSQVRGGRENYGYTF
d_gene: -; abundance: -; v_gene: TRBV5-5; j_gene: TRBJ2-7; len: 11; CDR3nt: TGTGCCAGCAGCGTAGGGGGCGAGCAGTACTTC; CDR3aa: CASSVGGEQYF
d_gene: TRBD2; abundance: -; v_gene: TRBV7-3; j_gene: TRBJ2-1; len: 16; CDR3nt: TGTGCCAGCAGCTTGAACTCCGGGACTAGTAGTATTGAGCAGTTCTTC; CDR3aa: CASSLNSGTSSIEQFF
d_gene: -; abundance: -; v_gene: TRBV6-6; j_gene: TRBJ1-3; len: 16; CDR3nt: TGTGCCAGCAGTTACTCACAGGTCCTCTCTGGAAACACCATATATTTT; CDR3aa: CASSYSQVLSGNTIYF
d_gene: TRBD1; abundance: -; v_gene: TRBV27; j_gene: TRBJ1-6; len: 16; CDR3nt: TGTGCCAGCAGGATACAGGGGCCCTCCTATAATTCACCCCTCCACTTT; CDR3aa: CASRIQGPSYNSPLHF